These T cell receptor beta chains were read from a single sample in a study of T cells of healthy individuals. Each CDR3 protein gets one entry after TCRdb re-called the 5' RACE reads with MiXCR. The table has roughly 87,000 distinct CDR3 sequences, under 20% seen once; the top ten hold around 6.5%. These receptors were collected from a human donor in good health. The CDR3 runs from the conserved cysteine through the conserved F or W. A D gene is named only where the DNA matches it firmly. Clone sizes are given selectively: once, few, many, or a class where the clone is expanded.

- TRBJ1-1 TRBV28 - CASRYNTEAFF TGTGCCAGTAGGTACAACACTGAAGCTTTCTTT
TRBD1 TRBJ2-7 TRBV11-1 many CASSFEQGGYEQYF TGTGCCAGCAGCTTCGAACAGGGGGGTTACGAGCAGTACTTC
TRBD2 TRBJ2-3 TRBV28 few CASSSLAGEGDTQYF TGTGCCAGCAGTTCACTAGCGGGAGAAGGAGATACGCAGTATTTT
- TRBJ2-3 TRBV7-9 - CASSRLPQDTQYF TGTGCCAGCAGCCGATTGCCCCAAGATACGCAGTATTTT
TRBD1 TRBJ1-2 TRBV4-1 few CASRDPRQGRRGDYGYTF TGCGCCAGCAGGGACCCCCGACAGGGAAGGAGAGGAGACTATGGCTACACCTTC
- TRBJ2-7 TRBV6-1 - CASSTGDSSYEQYF TGTGCCAGCAGTACGGGGGACAGCTCCTACGAGCAGTACTTC
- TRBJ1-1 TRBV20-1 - CSASILATSTEAFF TGCAGTGCTAGCATACTGGCGACAAGCACTGAAGCTTTCTTT
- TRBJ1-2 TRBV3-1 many CASSRHDNYGYTF TGTGCCAGCAGCCGACACGATAACTATGGCTACACCTTC
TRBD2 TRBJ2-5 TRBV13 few CASSRDYPWETQYF TGTGCCAGCAGCCGGGACTACCCTTGGGAGACCCAGTACTTC
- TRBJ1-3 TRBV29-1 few CSVYIDGNTIYF TGCAGCGTCTATATTGATGGAAACACCATATATTTT
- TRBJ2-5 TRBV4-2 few CASSQDRGVGYETQYF TGTGCCAGCAGCCAAGATAGGGGAGTAGGGTATGAGACCCAGTACTTC
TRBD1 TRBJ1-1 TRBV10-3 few CAINKGQGNTEAFF TGTGCCATCAACAAGGGACAGGGGAACACTGAAGCTTTCTTT
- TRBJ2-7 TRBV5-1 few CASSLQGRRYEQYF TGCGCCAGCAGCTTGCAGGGAAGAAGGTACGAGCAGTACTTC
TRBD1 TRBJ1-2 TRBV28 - CASSPSPGQGRGYTF TGTGCCAGCAGTCCTAGCCCGGGACAGGGGAGGGGCTACACCTTC
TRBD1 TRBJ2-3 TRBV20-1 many CSATSFRDSKGTDTQYF TGCAGTGCTACTAGCTTCCGGGACAGCAAAGGCACAGATACGCAGTATTTT
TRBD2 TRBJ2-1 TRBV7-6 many CASSLRPTSGRATEQFF TGTGCCAGCAGCTTACGTCCGACTAGCGGGAGGGCGACTGAGCAGTTCTTC
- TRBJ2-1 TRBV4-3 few CASSQGRGPSYNEQFF TGCGCCAGCAGCCAAGGGCGGGGGCCGTCCTACAATGAGCAGTTCTTC
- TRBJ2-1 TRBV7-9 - CASSGPGPHNEQFF TGTGCCAGCAGTGGTCCTGGGCCACACAATGAGCAGTTCTTC
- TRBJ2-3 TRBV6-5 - CATSRIGWAPDTQYF TGTGCCACCAGCAGAATAGGCTGGGCCCCAGATACGCAGTATTTT
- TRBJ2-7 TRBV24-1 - CATSDSGTAYEQYF TGTGCCACCAGTGATTCGGGTACAGCCTACGAGCAGTACTTC
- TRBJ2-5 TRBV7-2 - CASIFVGGYLETQYF TGTGCCAGCATCTTCGTAGGGGGATATTTAGAGACCCAGTACTTC
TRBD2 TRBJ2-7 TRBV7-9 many CASSLRTSGYEQYF TGTGCCAGCAGCCTTCGGACTAGCGGCTACGAGCAGTACTTC
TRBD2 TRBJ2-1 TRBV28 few CASSLGGGLFF TGTGCCAGCAGTTTAGGGGGAGGGCTGTTCTTC
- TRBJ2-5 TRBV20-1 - CSAPSPSGETQYF TGCAGTGCTCCCAGTCCGAGCGGAGAGACCCAGTACTTC
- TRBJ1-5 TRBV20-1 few CSASGPTGGSNQPQHF TGCAGTGCTAGCGGTCCCACGGGGGGGAGCAATCAGCCCCAGCATTTT
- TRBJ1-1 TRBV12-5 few CASAAGLTEAFF TGTGCTAGTGCGGCAGGGCTGACTGAAGCTTTCTTT